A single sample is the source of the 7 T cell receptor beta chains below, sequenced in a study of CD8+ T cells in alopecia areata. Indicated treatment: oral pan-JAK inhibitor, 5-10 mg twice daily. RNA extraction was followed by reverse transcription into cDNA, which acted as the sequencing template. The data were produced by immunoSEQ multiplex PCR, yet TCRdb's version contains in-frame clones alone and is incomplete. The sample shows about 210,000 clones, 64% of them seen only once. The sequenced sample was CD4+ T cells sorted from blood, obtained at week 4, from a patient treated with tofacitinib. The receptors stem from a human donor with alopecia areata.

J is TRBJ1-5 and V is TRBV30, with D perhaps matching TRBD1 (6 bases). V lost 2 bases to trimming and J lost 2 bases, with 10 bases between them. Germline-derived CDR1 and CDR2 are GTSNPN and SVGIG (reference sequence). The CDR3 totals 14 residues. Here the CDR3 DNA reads TGTGCCTGGAGTAAGGACAGCCGCAATCAGCCCCAGCATTTT. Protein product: CAWSKDSRNQPQHF.

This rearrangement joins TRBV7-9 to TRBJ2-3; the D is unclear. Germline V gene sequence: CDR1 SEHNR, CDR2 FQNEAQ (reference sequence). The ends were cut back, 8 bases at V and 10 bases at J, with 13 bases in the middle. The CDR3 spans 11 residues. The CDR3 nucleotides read TGTGCCAGCCAAGAACTTACCGCGCAGTATTTT. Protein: CASQELTAQYF.

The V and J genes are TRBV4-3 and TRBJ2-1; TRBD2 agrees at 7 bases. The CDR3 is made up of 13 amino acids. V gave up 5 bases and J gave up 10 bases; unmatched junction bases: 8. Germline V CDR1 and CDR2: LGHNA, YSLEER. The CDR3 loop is CASSTPYGGEQFF. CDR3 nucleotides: TGCGCCAGCAGCACACCCTACGGGGGGGAGCAGTTCTTC.

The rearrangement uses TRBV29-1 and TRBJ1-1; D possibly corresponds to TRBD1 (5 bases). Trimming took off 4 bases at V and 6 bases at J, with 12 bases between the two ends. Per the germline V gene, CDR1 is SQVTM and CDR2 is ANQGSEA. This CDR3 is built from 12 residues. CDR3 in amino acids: CSVVRDSAEAFF. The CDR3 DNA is TGCAGCGTTGTCAGGGATAGTGCTGAAGCTTTCTTT.

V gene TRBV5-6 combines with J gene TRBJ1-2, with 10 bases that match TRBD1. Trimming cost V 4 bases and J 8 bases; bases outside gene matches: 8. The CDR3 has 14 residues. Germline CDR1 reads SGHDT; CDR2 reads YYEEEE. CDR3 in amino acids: CASSTTRQGAGYTF. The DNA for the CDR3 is TGTGCCAGCAGCACAACCCGACAGGGGGCGGGCTACACCTTC. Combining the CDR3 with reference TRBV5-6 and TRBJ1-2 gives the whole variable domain DAGVTQSPTHLIKTRGQQVTLRCSPKSGHDTVSWYQQALGQGPQFIFQYYEEEERQRGNFPDRFSGHQFPNYSSELNVNALLLGDSALYLCASSTTRQGAGYTFGSGTRLTVV.

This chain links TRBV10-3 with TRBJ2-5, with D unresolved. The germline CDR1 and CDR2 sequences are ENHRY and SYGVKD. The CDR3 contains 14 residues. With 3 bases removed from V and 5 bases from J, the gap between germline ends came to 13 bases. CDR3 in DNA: TGTGCCATCAGTGATGCCCCCCCGCGGGAGACCCAGTACTTC. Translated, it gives CAISDAPPRETQYF.

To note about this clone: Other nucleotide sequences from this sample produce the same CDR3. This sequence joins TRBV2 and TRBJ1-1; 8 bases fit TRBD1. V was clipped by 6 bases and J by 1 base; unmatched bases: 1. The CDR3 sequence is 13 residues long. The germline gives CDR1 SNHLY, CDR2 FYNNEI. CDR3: CASSGQGNTEAFF. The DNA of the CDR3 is TGTGCCAGCAGCGGACAGGGGAACACTGAAGCTTTCTTT. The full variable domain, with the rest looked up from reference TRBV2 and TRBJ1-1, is EPEVTQTPSHQVTQMGQEVILRCVPISNHLYFYWYRQILGQKVEFLVSFYNNEISEKSEIFDDQFSVERPDGSNFTLKIRSTKLEDSAMYFCASSGQGNTEAFFGQGTRLTVV.